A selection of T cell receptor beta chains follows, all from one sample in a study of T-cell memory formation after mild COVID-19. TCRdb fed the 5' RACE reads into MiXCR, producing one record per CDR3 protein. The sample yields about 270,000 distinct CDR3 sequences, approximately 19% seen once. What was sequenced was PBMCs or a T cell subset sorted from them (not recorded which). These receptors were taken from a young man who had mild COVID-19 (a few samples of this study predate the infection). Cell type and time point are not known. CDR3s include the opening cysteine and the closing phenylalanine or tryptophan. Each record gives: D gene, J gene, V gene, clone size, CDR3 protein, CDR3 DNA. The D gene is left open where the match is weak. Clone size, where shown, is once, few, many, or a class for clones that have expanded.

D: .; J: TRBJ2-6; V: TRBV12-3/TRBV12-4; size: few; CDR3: CASSFGKRSTGANVLTF; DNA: TGTGCCAGCAGTTTTGGTAAACGGTCGACTGGGGCCAACGTCCTGACTTTC
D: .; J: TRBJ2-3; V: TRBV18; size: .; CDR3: CASSPPGEHTDTQYF; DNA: TGTGCCAGCTCACCACCGGGGGAACACACAGATACGCAGTATTTT
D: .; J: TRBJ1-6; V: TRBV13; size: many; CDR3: CASSLRDTNDLDSPLHF; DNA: TGTGCCAGCAGCTTAAGGGACACTAACGATCTAGATTCACCCCTCCACTTT
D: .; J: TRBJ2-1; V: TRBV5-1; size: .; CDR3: CASSLQSLQFF; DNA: TGCGCCAGCAGCTTGCAGTCCTTGCAGTTCTTC
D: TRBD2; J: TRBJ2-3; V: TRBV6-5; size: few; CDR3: CASSLPGGAADTQYF; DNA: TGTGCCAGCTCCCTCCCCGGGGGGGCAGCAGATACGCAGTATTTT
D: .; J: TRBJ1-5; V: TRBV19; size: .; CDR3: CASTPGGGARQPQHF; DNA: TGTGCCAGTACCCCAGGCGGGGGGGCGCGTCAGCCCCAGCATTTT
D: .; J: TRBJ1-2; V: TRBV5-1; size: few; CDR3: CASSLDRGRYTF; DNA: TGCGCCAGCAGCTTGGATAGGGGTCGCTACACCTTC
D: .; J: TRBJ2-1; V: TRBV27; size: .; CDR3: CASSSYRDSDEQFF; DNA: TGTGCCAGCAGTTCTTACAGGGATTCCGATGAGCAGTTCTTC
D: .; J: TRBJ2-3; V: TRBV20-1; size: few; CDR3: CSAEDRSTDTQYF; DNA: TGCAGTGCTGAAGACCGAAGCACAGATACGCAGTATTTT
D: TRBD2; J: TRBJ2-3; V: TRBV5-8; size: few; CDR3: CASRWTSGGHPFSTDTQYF; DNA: TGTGCCAGCAGATGGACTAGCGGGGGACATCCCTTTAGCACAGATACGCAGTATTTT
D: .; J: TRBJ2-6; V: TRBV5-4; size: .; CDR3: CASWRGGQGLSGANVLTF; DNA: TGTGCCAGCTGGCGGGGGGGACAGGGGCTCTCTGGGGCCAACGTCCTGACTTTC
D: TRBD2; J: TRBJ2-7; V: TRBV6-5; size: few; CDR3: CASSLLTSGGYLFHEQYF; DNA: TGTGCCAGCAGTTTATTGACTAGCGGGGGGTATCTATTCCACGAGCAGTACTTC
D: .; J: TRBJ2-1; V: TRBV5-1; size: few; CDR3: CASSLGTARGYEQFF; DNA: TGCGCCAGCAGCTTGGGCACAGCCCGAGGCTATGAGCAGTTCTTC
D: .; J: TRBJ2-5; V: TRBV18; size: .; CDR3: CASSPVRGLQETQYF; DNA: TGTGCCAGCTCACCCGTGCGGGGGCTCCAAGAGACCCAGTACTTC
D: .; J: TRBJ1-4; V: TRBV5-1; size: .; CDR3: CASRRDLGNEKLFF; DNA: TGCGCCAGCAGACGGGACTTAGGAAATGAAAAACTGTTTTTT
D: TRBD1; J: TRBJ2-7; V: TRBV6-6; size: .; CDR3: CASSPTGVYEQYF; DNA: TGTGCCAGCAGTCCCACAGGGGTCTACGAGCAGTACTTC
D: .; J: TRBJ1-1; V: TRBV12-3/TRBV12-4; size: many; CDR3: CASSLLGAQAFF; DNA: TGTGCCAGCAGTTTATTGGGGGCCCAAGCTTTCTTT
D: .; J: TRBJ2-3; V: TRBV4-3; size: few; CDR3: CASSQVPVGADTQYF; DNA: TGCGCCAGCAGCCAAGTTCCGGTCGGGGCAGATACGCAGTATTTT
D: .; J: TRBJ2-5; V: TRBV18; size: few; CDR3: CASSPGQLETQYF; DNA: TGTGCCAGCTCACCTGGACAGCTGGAGACCCAGTACTTC
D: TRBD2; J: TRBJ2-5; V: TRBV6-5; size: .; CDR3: CASSYSGLVAGSRETQYF; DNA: TGTGCCAGCAGTTACTCGGGTCTGGTAGCGGGGTCTCGGGAGACCCAGTACTTC
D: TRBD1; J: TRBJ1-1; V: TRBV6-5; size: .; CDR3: CASSYSGPGGEAFF; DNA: TGTGCCAGCAGTTACTCAGGGCCAGGGGGTGAAGCTTTCTTT
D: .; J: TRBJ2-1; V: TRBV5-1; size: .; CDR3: CASSSRVASYNEQFF; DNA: TGCGCCAGCAGCTCCAGGGTCGCGTCCTACAATGAGCAGTTCTTC
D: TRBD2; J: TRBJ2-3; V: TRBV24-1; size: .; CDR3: CATSDLGTSGGNTDTQYF; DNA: TGTGCCACCAGTGATTTGGGGACTAGCGGGGGGAACACAGATACGCAGTATTTT
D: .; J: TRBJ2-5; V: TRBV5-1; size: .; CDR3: CASSDPSSGAETQYF; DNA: TGCGCCAGCAGCGACCCCTCTTCAGGGGCCGAGACCCAGTACTTC
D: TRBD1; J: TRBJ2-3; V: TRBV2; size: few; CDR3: CASLSGQATDTQYF; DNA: TGTGCCAGCCTTTCGGGACAGGCTACAGATACGCAGTATTTT
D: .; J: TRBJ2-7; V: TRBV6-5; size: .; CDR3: CATRRPSPDEQYF; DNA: TGTGCCACCCGGAGGCCCTCCCCCGATGAGCAGTACTTC
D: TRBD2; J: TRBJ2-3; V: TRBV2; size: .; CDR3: CASTSGVSTDTQYF; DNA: TGTGCCAGCACCAGCGGGGTTAGCACAGATACGCAGTATTTT
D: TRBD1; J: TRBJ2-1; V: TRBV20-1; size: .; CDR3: CSAFPGQGGNEQFF; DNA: TGCAGTGCTTTTCCGGGACAGGGGGGCAATGAGCAGTTCTTC
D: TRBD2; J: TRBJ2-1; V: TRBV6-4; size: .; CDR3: CASSDSLRSLAGISYNEQFF; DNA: TGTGCCAGCAGTGACTCGCTTCGTTCCCTAGCGGGGATTTCCTACAATGAGCAGTTCTTC
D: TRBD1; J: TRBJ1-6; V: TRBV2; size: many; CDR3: CASGDRGNSPLHF; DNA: TGTGCCAGTGGGGACAGGGGAAATTCACCCCTCCACTTT
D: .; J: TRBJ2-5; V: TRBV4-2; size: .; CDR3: CASSQDLGTGQETQYF; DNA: TGTGCCAGCAGCCAAGATCTGGGAACAGGTCAAGAGACCCAGTACTTC
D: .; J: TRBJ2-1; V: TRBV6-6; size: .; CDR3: CASSYNGANEQFF; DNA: TGTGCCAGCAGTTACAACGGGGCCAATGAGCAGTTCTTC
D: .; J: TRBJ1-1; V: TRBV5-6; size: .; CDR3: CASSLAKGMREAFF; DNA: TGTGCCAGCAGCTTGGCCAAGGGAATGAGGGAAGCTTTCTTT
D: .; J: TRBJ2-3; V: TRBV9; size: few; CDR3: CASSVAVDGTQYF; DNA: TGTGCCAGCAGCGTAGCCGTTGACGGTACGCAGTATTTT
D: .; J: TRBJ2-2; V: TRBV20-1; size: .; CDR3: CSARDSRGPGELFF; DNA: TGCAGTGCTAGAGATTCCCGGGGGCCCGGGGAGCTGTTTTTT
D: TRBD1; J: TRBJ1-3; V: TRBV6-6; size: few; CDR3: CASSTDRGPGNTIYF; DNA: TGTGCCAGCAGTACAGACAGGGGGCCTGGAAACACCATATATTTT
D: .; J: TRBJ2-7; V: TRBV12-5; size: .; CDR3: CASGWGQISYEQYF; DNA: TGTGCTAGTGGTTGGGGACAAATCTCCTACGAGCAGTACTTC
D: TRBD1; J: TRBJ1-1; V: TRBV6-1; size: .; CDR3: CATRQGPHLMNTEAFF; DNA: TGTGCCACCCGACAGGGCCCTCACCTCATGAACACTGAAGCTTTCTTT
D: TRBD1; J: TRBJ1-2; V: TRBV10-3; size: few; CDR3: CAISGQGAGYTF; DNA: TGTGCCATCAGTGGGCAGGGGGCTGGCTACACCTTC
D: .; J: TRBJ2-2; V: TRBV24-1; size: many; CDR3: CATSEPQGFGTGELFF; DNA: TGTGCCACCAGTGAACCCCAGGGTTTTGGCACCGGGGAGCTGTTTTTT
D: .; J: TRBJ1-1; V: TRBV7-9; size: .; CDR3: CASSPPGHWELEAFF; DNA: TGTGCCAGCAGTCCTCCGGGACACTGGGAATTAGAAGCTTTCTTT
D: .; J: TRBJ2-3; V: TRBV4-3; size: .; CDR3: CASSQLSTDTQYF; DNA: TGCGCCAGCAGCCAGTTAAGCACAGATACGCAGTATTTT
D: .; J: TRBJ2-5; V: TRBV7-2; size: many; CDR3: CASSLRPSRETQYF; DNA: TGTGCCAGCAGCTTGAGGCCTAGCCGGGAGACCCAGTACTTC
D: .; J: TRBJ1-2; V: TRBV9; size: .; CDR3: CASSVGSSIYGYTF; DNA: TGTGCCAGCAGCGTCGGTAGCAGTATCTATGGCTACACCTTC
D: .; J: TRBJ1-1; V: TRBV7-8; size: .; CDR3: CASSAQGRYAAFF; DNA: TGTGCCAGCAGCGCCCAGGGGAGATATGCGGCTTTCTTT
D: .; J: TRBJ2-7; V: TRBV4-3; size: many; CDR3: CASSQDSGGEQYF; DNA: TGCGCCAGCAGCCAAGATTCCGGAGGGGAGCAGTACTTC
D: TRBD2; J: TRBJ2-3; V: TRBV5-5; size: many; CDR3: CASSLAGGTGTDTQYF; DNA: TGTGCCAGCAGTTTAGCGGGGGGTACCGGCACAGATACGCAGTATTTT
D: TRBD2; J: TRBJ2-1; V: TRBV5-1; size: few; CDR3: CASSLEGLAGGSEQFF; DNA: TGCGCCAGCAGCTTGGAGGGACTAGCGGGGGGTAGTGAGCAGTTCTTC
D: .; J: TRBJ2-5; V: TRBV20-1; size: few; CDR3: CSASSIPQETQYF; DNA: TGCAGTGCTAGCAGCATCCCCCAAGAGACCCAGTACTTC
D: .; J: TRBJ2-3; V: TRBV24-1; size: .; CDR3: CATSDRRGFAQYF; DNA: TGTGCCACCAGTGATCGTCGGGGGTTCGCGCAGTATTTT
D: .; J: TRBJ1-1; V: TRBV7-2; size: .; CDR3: CASSLTPNTEAFF; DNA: TGTGCCAGCAGCTTGACCCCGAACACTGAAGCTTTCTTT
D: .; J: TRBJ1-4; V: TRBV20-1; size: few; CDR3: CSASGPGVGEKLFF; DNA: TGCAGTGCTAGTGGCCCGGGAGTGGGTGAAAAACTGTTTTTT
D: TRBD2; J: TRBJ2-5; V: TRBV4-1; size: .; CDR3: CASSQGLAAQETQYF; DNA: TGCGCCAGCAGCCAAGGTCTAGCGGCGCAAGAGACCCAGTACTTC
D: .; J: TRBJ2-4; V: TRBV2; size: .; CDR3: CASSEERGAKNIQYF; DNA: TGTGCCAGCAGTGAGGAAAGGGGGGCCAAAAACATTCAGTACTTC
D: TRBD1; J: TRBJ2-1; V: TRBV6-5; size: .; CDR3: CASSYSPQGAAYNEQFF; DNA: TGTGCCAGCAGTTACTCCCCTCAGGGGGCTGCCTACAATGAGCAGTTCTTC
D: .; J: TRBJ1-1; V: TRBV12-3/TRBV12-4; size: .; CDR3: CASRERGEAFF; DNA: TGTGCCAGCAGGGAACGAGGAGAAGCTTTCTTT
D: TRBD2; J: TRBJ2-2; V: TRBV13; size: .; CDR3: CASSPRPGGVGELFF; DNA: TGTGCCAGCAGCCCTAGGCCGGGGGGTGTCGGGGAGCTGTTTTTT